The 17 T cell receptor beta chains given below trace back to one sample, sequenced in a study of regulatory T cells in long-lasting Graves disease. Relying on iRepertoire HTBI primers and Arm-PCR of CDR3 regions, the team built TCR beta libraries. MiXCR was run by TCRdb on the multiplex PCR reads, yielding one entry per CDR3 protein. The data contain fewer than 450,000 distinct CDR3 sequences, around 24% of them singletons. The time point: persistent/refractory GD, antithyroid drugs over 5 years with positive TRAb. There was RNA extracted from PBMCs, and the TCR library was made from it. The sequenced sample was peripheral blood mononuclear cells (PBMCs), obtained when the disease was refractory, from a patient treated with antithyroid drugs. These receptor sequences come from a female donor with Graves disease.

This clonotype was observed a few times. The chain is built from TRBV2 and TRBJ1-5; D is unresolved. The CDR3 spans 17 residues. The germline V gene encodes CDR1 SNHLY and CDR2 FYNNEI. V lost 3 bases and J lost 2, with 17 bases in between. The CDR3 bases are TGTGCCAGCAGTGATTTAACTTATCGGCGGGGCAATCAGCCCCAGCATTTT. This codes for CASSDLTYRRGNQPQHF.

This clonotype has ten or more counts. The chain joins TRBV28 to TRBJ2-7; weak D call: TRBD2 (5 bases). Trimming removed 1 base at V and 2 bases at J, with 18 bases between. The CDR3 covers 17 residues. CDR1 MDHEN and CDR2 SYDVKM come from the germline V gene. CDR3 protein: CASSLSGYEGLAYEQYF. In DNA form, the CDR3 reads TGTGCCAGCAGTTTATCCGGGTATGAGGGTTTGGCCTACGAGCAGTACTTC.

The rearrangement links TRBV6-1 to TRBJ1-1; a possible D gene is TRBD1 (5 bases). Trimming cost V 2 bases and J 0 bases, with 10 bases left between them. The CDR3 runs 15 residues. Germline loops: CDR1 MNHNS, CDR2 SASEGT. The CDR3 spells CASSEWGHLNTEAFF. For the CDR3, the DNA is TGTGCCAGCAGTGAATGGGGCCATCTGAACACTGAAGCTTTCTTT.

The table lists this clonotype with many counts. The CDR3 loop is CSARDQGQGGSPLHF. For the CDR3, the DNA is TGCAGTGCTAGAGATCAGGGACAGGGAGGTTCACCCCTCCACTTT. This chain uses TRBV20-1 with TRBJ1-6; 9 bases match TRBD1. CDR3 length: 15 amino acids. Unmatched junction bases numbered 6, after V lost 0 bases and J lost 9 bases. Germline V gene lookup returns CDR1 DFQATT and CDR2 SNEGSKA (reference sequence).

This clonotype has ten or more counts. The J gene is TRBJ1-6, the V gene TRBV2, with D perhaps TRBD1 (6 bases). The CDR3 is 15 residues long. Germline values: CDR1 SNHLY, CDR2 FYNNEI. Trimming pared 5 bases from V and 8 bases from J, leaving 16 bases between. The CDR3 region is CASSLQGRGYSPLHF. The CDR3 nucleotides are TGTGCCAGCAGTCTACAAGGCAGGGGATATTCACCCCTCCACTTT.

This clonotype has at least ten counts. The chain carries TRBV20-1 and TRBJ2-7; the match to TRBD2 covers 8 bases. There are 12 residues in the CDR3. V lost 6 bases, J lost 4 bases, and 5 bases stayed unmatched. Looked up from germline, CDR1 is DFQATT and CDR2 is SNEGSKA (reference sequence). The CDR3 reads CSAKREMYEQYF. As DNA, the CDR3 is TGCAGTGCAAAGCGGGAGATGTACGAGCAGTACTTC.

To note about this clonotype: One junction end does not reproduce the germline sequence, and a read error may be involved. The chain couples TRBV20-1 to TRBJ1-5, with D possibly matching TRBD1 (5 bases). CDR3 size: 11 residues. Germline lookup yields CDR1 DFQATT and CDR2 SNEGSKA (reference sequence). In nucleotides, the CDR3 is TGTTACAAAGGGGTATTTCAGCCCCAGCATTTT. Protein: CYKGVFQPQHF.

On this clonotype itself: This clone may be a read error of a much larger clone one base away. The J gene is TRBJ1-6, the V gene TRBV2; D perhaps matches TRBD1 (5 bases). The germline V gene encodes CDR1 SNHLY and CDR2 FYNNEI. There are 15 residues in the CDR3. The V end lost 9 bases, the J end lost 5 bases, and 17 bases lay between the germline ends. The DNA of the CDR3 is TGTGCCAGTAGAGCCGGGACGGTTAATAATTCACCCCTCCACTTT. Protein sequence: CASRAGTVNNSPLHF.

This clonotype showed up many times. The V and J genes are TRBV2 and TRBJ2-5; 8 positions match TRBD2. The ends lost 6 bases at V and 2 bases at J; junction bases unmatched: 11. CDR3 size: 16 residues. Germline V gene lookup returns CDR1 SNHLY and CDR2 FYNNEI. CDR3 residues: CASRRTTGRGQETQYF. The CDR3 nucleotides are TGTGCCAGCAGGAGGACTACCGGGAGGGGGCAAGAGACCCAGTACTTC.

The chain's CDR3 is CSARHMGMSLNEQFF. CDR3 DNA: TGCAGTGCAAGACATATGGGGATGTCGCTCAATGAGCAGTTCTTC. The rearrangement joins TRBV20-1 to TRBJ2-1; no firm D call. This CDR3 has 15 residues. V lost 6 bases to trimming and J lost 6 bases, with 21 bases between them. Germline CDR1 is DFQATT and CDR2 is SNEGSKA (reference sequence).

V and J are TRBV20-1 and TRBJ1-4, with a weak D call TRBD1 (6 bases). The CDR3 is made up of 14 amino acids. Germline V gene data show CDR1 as DFQATT and CDR2 as SNEGSKA (reference sequence). The V and J ends lost 4 bases and 8 bases respectively, with 17 bases between them. CDR3 sequence reads: CSATETLDSEKLFF. In DNA form, the CDR3 reads TGCAGTGCTACAGAAACCTTGGACAGCGAAAAACTGTTTTTT.

This clonotype was picked up many times. The genes are TRBV28 and TRBJ2-7; 9 bases agree with TRBD2. In germline, CDR1 is MDHEN, CDR2 SYDVKM. This CDR3 is 14 amino acids long. The junction had 8 bases not matched to a gene; V was cut back by 5 bases and J by 6 bases. This CDR3 is CASSPPGLALEQYF. CDR3 nucleotides: TGTGCCAGCAGTCCACCGGGACTAGCTCTCGAGCAGTACTTC. Combining the CDR3 with reference TRBV28 and TRBJ2-7 gives the whole variable domain DVKVTQSSRYLVKRTGEKVFLECVQDMDHENMFWYRQDPGLGLRLIYFSYDVKMKEKGDIPEGYSVSREKKERFSLILESASTNQTSMYLCASSPPGLALEQYFGPGTRLTVT.

The table lists this clonotype with a count of one. The gene calls are TRBV20-1 and TRBJ2-1; 9 bases are shared with TRBD2. The CDR3 consists of 15 residues. Germline V lookup: CDR1 DFQATT, CDR2 SNEGSKA (reference sequence). Losses at the gene ends were 6 bases for V and 5 bases for J; bases not matched to a gene: 11. The DNA for the CDR3 is TGCAGTGCGTTAAACTCTAGCGGGATCAACAATGAGCAGTTCTTC. Translation: CSALNSSGINNEQFF.

A few counts support this clonotype. The chain employs TRBV9 and TRBJ1-1; no reliable D call. Deletions cut 4 bases from V and 6 bases from J, with 16 bases between. The germline CDR1 and CDR2 sequences are SGDLS and YYNGEE. The CDR3 is 14 amino acids. CDR3 region: CASSPGRRGSEAFF. The CDR3 coding sequence is TGTGCCAGCAGCCCAGGACGGCGAGGCTCTGAAGCTTTCTTT.

On this clonotype itself: It differs at one base from a far larger clone, so likely a read error. The genes are TRBV10-3 and TRBJ1-1, with TRBD1 matching 8 bases. V was pared by 10 bases and J by 6 bases, with 19 bases of the junction left unmatched. Germline-derived CDR1 and CDR2 are ENHRY and SYGVKD. The CDR3 runs 16 residues. The CDR3 bases are TGTGCCAGTAACGTCGAGTCAGGGGGCGGGCAGGCTGAAGCTTTCTTT. Translating gives CASNVESGGGQAEAFF.

This clonotype was observed a handful of times. The gene calls are TRBV11-3 and TRBJ2-7, with D uncertain. The CDR3 sequence is 17 residues long. CDR1 and CDR2 (germline): SGHNT, YENEEA. V dropped 5 bases and J dropped 0 bases, with 20 bases sitting between them. CDR3 DNA sequence: TGTGCCAGCAGCGACCGGCGGCAAGTCCCCAGCTCCTACGAGCAGTACTTC. Its translation: CASSDRRQVPSSYEQYF.

The V gene is TRBV29-1, the J gene TRBJ1-1; the match to TRBD1 covers 7 bases. This CDR3 spans 14 amino acids. V gave up 5 bases and J gave up 0 bases; unmatched junction bases: 6. The germline CDR1 and CDR2 sequences are SQVTM and ANQGSEA. For the CDR3, the DNA is TGCAGCGTTTATTTACAGGGGTTGAACACTGAAGCTTTCTTT. This encodes CSVYLQGLNTEAFF.